This is a list of T cell receptor beta chains from one sample in a study of shared T cell receptors in the human thymus. Sequenced by immunoSEQ multiplex PCR; TCRdb stores in-frame clones only, minus some. The profile shows more than 550,000 clones, 87% of them singletons. Separately, the same data were catalogued under a study of human thymus T cells.

Material: thymocytes. The receptors come from a boy under two years old with a congenital heart defect. Each CDR3 is given with its conserved first and last residue. Each record gives: D gene, V gene, J gene, CDR3 DNA, CDR3 protein. The D gene is left open where the match is weak.

D gene: TRBD1
V gene: TRBV9
J gene: TRBJ1-1
CDR3 DNA: TGTGCCAGCAGCGTATATCCAGGGGGCCTGAACACTGAAGCTTTCTTT
CDR3 protein: CASSVYPGGLNTEAFF

D gene: TRBD1
V gene: TRBV30
J gene: TRBJ2-3
CDR3 DNA: TGTGCCTGGAGAAAGGTGCGGGACAGGGGTGGCACAGATACGCAGTATTTT
CDR3 protein: CAWRKVRDRGGTDTQYF

D gene: -
V gene: TRBV14
J gene: TRBJ1-2
CDR3 DNA: TGTGCCAGCAGCCAAGAGGGCATGGACACCTTC
CDR3 protein: CASSQEGMDTF

D gene: TRBD2
V gene: TRBV29-1
J gene: TRBJ2-3
CDR3 DNA: TGCAGCGTTGACGGCGGGGGGGCTAGCACAGATACGCAGTATTTT
CDR3 protein: CSVDGGGASTDTQYF

D gene: TRBD1
V gene: TRBV11-2
J gene: TRBJ2-2
CDR3 DNA: TGTGCCAGCAGCTTAAGACGGGCGGGGACAGGGGGCAGGACCGGGGAGCTGTTTTTT
CDR3 protein: CASSLRRAGTGGRTGELFF

D gene: -
V gene: TRBV28
J gene: TRBJ1-2
CDR3 DNA: TGTGCCAGCAGTTTTGGAGAAGACTATGGCTACACCTTC
CDR3 protein: CASSFGEDYGYTF

D gene: -
V gene: TRBV28
J gene: TRBJ2-1
CDR3 DNA: TGTGCCAGCAGTTGTCCCCGGAGAGGGGGAATCGATGAGCAGTTCTTC
CDR3 protein: CASSCPRRGGIDEQFF

D gene: -
V gene: TRBV29-1
J gene: TRBJ1-2
CDR3 DNA: TGCAGCGCTACCGAAGGACACGGAGGGAACTATGGCTACACCTTC
CDR3 protein: CSATEGHGGNYGYTF

D gene: -
V gene: TRBV5-8
J gene: TRBJ2-7
CDR3 DNA: TGTGCCAGCAGCTGGGGCAGGGGAATCTACGAGCAGTACTTC
CDR3 protein: CASSWGRGIYEQYF

D gene: TRBD1
V gene: TRBV27
J gene: TRBJ1-1
CDR3 DNA: TGTGCCAGCAGTTCCCCCGACAGGGGAGCTTTCTTT
CDR3 protein: CASSSPDRGAFF

D gene: -
V gene: TRBV5-1
J gene: TRBJ2-7
CDR3 DNA: TGCGCCAGCAGCTTGGGTAGGGGTGGAAACCACTACGAGCAGTACTTC
CDR3 protein: CASSLGRGGNHYEQYF

D gene: -
V gene: TRBV5-1
J gene: TRBJ2-2
CDR3 DNA: TGCGCCAGCAGCTTGGGACACAACACCGGGGAGCTGTTTTTT
CDR3 protein: CASSLGHNTGELFF

D gene: TRBD1
V gene: TRBV5-8
J gene: TRBJ2-5
CDR3 DNA: TGTGCCAGCAGCTGCTACGACAGGGGGCGAGAGACCCAGTACTTC
CDR3 protein: CASSCYDRGRETQYF